This T cell receptor (beta chain) was identified in a study of shared clonotypes between healthy human individuals. Whole-study findings and limits: Among non-shared clonotypes, generation probabilities were lower than among those shared by all four donors. Measured sharing among donors was expected to vary with sequencing depth.

The method was immunoSEQ multiplex PCR; TCRdb's version includes in-frame clones alone and lacks a portion of them. The sample holds about 1.5 million clones, approximately 98% seen once. Note on this clone: Its antigen is currently unknown.

CDR1 and CDR2 from the germline V gene are MNHEY and SMNVEV (reference sequence). The CDR3 is made up of 18 amino acids. The V and J ends lost 7 bases and 0 bases, in that order; junction bases with no gene match: 8. The source of this sequence is a man aged 25-45 years in good health. The material sequenced was naive CD4+ T cells sorted from blood. Subset noted: CD45RA+ positively selected. This sequence joins TRBV27 and TRBJ2-6, with 11 bases aligning to TRBD2. The CDR3 bases are TGTGCCAGCACTTATAGCGGGAGGGGATCCTCTGGGGCCAACGTCCTGACTTTC. Amino acids: CASTYSGRGSSGANVLTF.